These T cell receptor beta chains were read from a single sample in a study of T cell responses to AZD1222 COVID-19 vaccine. Measured with immunoSEQ multiplex PCR; TCRdb has only the in-frame clones, and not every one. This table holds tens of thousands of clones, more than 75% found once. This sample comprised peripheral blood, obtained 28 days after the second AZD1222 dose. Receptor source: an adult who received the AZD1222 COVID-19 vaccine. The CDR3 runs from the conserved cysteine through the conserved F or W. D genes are given only for firm matches. Some rows have no size entry. The others give once, few or many, or a class for an expanded clone.

d_gene	len	abundance	v_gene	j_gene	CDR3aa	CDR3nt
.	15	.	TRBV7-2	TRBJ2-7	CASSLGVRSAYEQYF	TGTGCCAGCAGCTTAGGAGTACGGTCAGCCTACGAGCAGTACTTC
.	13	.	TRBV28	TRBJ1-4	CASTRGADEKLFF	TGTGCCAGCACTCGGGGGGCAGATGAAAAACTGTTTTTT
.	14	.	TRBV6-4	TRBJ2-3	CASSDVGMTDTQYF	TGTGCCAGCAGTGACGTGGGGATGACAGATACGCAGTATTTT
.	13	.	TRBV19	TRBJ1-2	CASSLGTVYGYTF	TGTGCCAGTAGCCTTGGGACGGTCTATGGCTACACCTTC
.	12	once	TRBV19	TRBJ1-5	CASSPNLGPQHF	TGTGCCAGTAGTCCGAACCTGGGGCCCCAGCATTTT
.	17	.	TRBV7-3	TRBJ2-5	CASSLNRLGAGKETQYF	TGTGCCAGCAGCTTAAATCGTCTGGGGGCCGGGAAAGAGACCCAGTACTTC
TRBD1	15	.	TRBV7-9	TRBJ1-3	CASSLRQGTGNTIYF	TGTGCCAGCAGCCTAAGACAGGGTACTGGAAACACCATATATTTT
TRBD1	17	.	TRBV19	TRBJ1-1	CASSIDPHRGGWTEAFF	TGTGCCAGTAGTATAGACCCCCACAGGGGAGGATGGACTGAAGCTTTCTTT
TRBD2	16	.	TRBV11-2	TRBJ2-1	CASSTRTSGANNEQFF	TGTGCCAGCAGCACCCGGACTAGCGGGGCAAACAATGAGCAGTTCTTC
.	12	.	TRBV15	TRBJ2-7	CATSREGYEQYF	TGTGCCACCAGCAGAGAGGGGTACGAGCAGTACTTC
.	14	.	TRBV11-2	TRBJ1-2	CASSLGGYDYGYTF	TGTGCCAGCAGCTTGGGGGGATACGACTATGGCTACACCTTC
.	16	.	TRBV11-3	TRBJ2-1	CASSPRPGGAGDEQFF	TGTGCCAGCAGCCCAAGGCCCGGGGGCGCGGGGGATGAGCAGTTCTTC
.	13	.	TRBV6-5	TRBJ1-1	CASSSVMNTEAFF	TGTGCCAGCAGTTCTGTTATGAACACTGAAGCTTTCTTT
.	16	.	TRBV5-6	TRBJ2-1	CASSSQGRLSYNEQFF	TGTGCCAGCAGCTCTCAGGGACGTTTATCCTACAATGAGCAGTTCTTC
.	16	.	TRBV6-5	TRBJ2-1	CASIYSGASSYNEQFF	TGTGCCAGCATCTACTCGGGGGCCAGCTCCTACAATGAGCAGTTCTTC
.	16	.	TRBV5-1	TRBJ1-6	CASSLGLDSANSPLHF	TGCGCCAGCAGCTTGGGTTTAGACAGCGCTAATTCACCCCTCCACTTT
.	13	.	TRBV6-5	TRBJ1-4	CASSGTTNEKLFF	TGTGCCAGCAGCGGGACAACTAATGAAAAACTGTTTTTT
.	13	.	TRBV4-3	TRBJ2-5	CASSHGISETQYF	TGCGCCAGCAGCCACGGGATTTCGGAGACCCAGTACTTC
.	13	.	TRBV5-6	TRBJ1-2	CASSQDYSYGYTF	TGTGCCAGCAGCCAGGACTATTCCTATGGCTACACCTTC
.	14	.	TRBV4-1	TRBJ1-1	CASSPRQKNTEAFF	TGCGCCAGCAGCCCTCGACAGAAGAACACTGAAGCTTTCTTT
.	14	.	TRBV3-1/TRBV3-2	TRBJ1-2	CASSAPTAWGGYTF	TGTGCCAGCAGCGCTCCGACAGCCTGGGGGGGCTACACCTTC
TRBD1	15	.	TRBV5-4	TRBJ1-2	CASSRVGQGGYGYTF	TGTGCCAGCAGCCGGGTCGGACAGGGGGGATATGGCTACACCTTC